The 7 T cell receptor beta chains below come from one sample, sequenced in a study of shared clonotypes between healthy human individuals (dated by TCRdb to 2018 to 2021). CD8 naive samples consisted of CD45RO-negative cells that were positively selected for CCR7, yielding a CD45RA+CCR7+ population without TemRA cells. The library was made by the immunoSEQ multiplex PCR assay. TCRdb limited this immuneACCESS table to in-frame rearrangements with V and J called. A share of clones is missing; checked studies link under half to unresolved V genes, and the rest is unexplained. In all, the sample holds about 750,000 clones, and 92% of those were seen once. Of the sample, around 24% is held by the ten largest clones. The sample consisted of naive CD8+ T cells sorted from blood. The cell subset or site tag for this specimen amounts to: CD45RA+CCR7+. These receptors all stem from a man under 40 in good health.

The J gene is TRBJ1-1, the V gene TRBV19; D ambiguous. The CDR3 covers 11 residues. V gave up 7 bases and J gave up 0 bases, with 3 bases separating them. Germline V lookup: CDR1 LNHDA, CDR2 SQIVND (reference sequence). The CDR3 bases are TGTGCCAGTATGTTGAACACTGAAGCTTTCTTT. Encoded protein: CASMLNTEAFF.

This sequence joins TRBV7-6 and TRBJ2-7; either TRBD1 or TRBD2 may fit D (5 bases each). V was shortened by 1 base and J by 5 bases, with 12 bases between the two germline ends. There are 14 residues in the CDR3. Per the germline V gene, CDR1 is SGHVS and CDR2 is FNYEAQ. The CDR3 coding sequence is TGTGCCAGCAGCTTAGTGGCGAGAGGGGACGAGCAGTACTTC. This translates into CASSLVARGDEQYF.

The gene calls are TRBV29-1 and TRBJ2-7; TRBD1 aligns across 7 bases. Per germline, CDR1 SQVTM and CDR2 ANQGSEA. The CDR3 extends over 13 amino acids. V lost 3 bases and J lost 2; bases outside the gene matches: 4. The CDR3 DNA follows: TGCAGCGTTGAGGGGGACAGCACCTACGAGCAGTACTTC. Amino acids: CSVEGDSTYEQYF.

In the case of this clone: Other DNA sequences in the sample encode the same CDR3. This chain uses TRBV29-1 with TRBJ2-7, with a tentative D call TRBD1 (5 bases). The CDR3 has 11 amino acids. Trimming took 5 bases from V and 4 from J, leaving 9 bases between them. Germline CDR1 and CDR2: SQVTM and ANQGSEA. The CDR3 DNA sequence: TGCAGCGTTTGGCAGGGATACGAGCAGTACTTC. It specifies CSVWQGYEQYF.

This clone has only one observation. The CDR3 DNA is TGTGCCAGCTCACCCTCCTTTAAAGACGGATTTTCCTACGAGCAGTACTTC. This sequence encodes CASSPSFKDGFSYEQYF. V and J are TRBV18 and TRBJ2-7; D ambiguous. CDR3 size: 17 residues. V shed 3 bases and J shed 1 base, with 19 bases lying between them. Germline V lookup: CDR1 KGHSH, CDR2 LQKENI. Combining the CDR3 with reference TRBV18 and TRBJ2-7 gives the whole variable domain NAGVMQNPRHLVRRRGQEARLRCSPMKGHSHVYWYRQLPEEGLKFMVYLQKENIIDESGMPKERFSAEFPKEGPSILRIQQVVRGDSAAYFCASSPSFKDGFSYEQYFGPGTRLTVT.

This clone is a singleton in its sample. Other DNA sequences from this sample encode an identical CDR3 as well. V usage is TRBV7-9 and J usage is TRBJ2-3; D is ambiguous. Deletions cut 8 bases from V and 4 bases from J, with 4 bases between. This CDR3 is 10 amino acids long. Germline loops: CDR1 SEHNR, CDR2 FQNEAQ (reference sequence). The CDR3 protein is CASRADTQYF. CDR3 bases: TGTGCCAGCCGCGCAGATACGCAGTATTTT. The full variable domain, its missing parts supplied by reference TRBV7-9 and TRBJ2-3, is DTGVSQNPRHKITKRGQNVTFRCDPISEHNRLYWYRQTLGQGPEFLTYFQNEAQLEKSRLLSDRFSAERPKGSFSTLEIQRTEQGDSAMYLCASRADTQYFGPGTRLTVL.

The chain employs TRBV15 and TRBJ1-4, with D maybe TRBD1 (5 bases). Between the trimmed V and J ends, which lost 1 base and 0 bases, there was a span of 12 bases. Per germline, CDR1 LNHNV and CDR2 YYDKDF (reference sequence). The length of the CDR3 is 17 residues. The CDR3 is CATSRVGDGATNEKLFF. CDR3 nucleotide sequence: TGTGCCACCAGCAGAGTGGGGGACGGTGCAACTAATGAAAAACTGTTTTTT.